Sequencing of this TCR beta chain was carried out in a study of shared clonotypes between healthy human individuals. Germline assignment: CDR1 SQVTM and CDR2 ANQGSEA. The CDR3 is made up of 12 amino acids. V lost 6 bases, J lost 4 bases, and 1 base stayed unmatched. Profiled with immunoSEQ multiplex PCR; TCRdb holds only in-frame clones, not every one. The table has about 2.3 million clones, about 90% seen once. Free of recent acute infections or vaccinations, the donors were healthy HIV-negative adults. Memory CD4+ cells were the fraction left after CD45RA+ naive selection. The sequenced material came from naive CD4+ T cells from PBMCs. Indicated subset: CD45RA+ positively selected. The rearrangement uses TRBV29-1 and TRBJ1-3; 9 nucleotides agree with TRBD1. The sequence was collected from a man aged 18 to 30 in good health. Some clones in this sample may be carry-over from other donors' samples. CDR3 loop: CSVGQGGNTIYF. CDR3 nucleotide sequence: TGCAGCGTGGGACAGGGAGGAAACACCATATATTTT.